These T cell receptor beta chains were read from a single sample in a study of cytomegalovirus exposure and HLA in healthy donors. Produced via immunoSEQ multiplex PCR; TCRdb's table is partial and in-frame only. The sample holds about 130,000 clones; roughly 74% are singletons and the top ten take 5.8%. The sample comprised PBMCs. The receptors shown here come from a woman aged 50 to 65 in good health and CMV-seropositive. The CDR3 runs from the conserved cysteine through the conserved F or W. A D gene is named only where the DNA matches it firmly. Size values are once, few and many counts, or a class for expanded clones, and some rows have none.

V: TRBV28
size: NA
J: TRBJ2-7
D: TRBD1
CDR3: CASSIQGLRHEQYF
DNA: TGTGCCAGCAGCATACAGGGGCTAAGGCACGAGCAGTACTTC

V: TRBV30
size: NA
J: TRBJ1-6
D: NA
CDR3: CAWSPEPQGNSPLHF
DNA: TGTGCCTGGAGTCCCGAACCCCAGGGGAACTCACCCCTCCACTTT

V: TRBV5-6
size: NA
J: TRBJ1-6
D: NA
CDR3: CASSSNRGQNNSPLHF
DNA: TGTGCCAGCAGCTCAAACCGCGGACAGAATAATTCACCCCTCCACTTT

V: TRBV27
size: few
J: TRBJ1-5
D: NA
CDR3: CASSPSGPGPQHF
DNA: TGTGCCAGCAGCCCGAGTGGGCCTGGGCCCCAGCATTTT

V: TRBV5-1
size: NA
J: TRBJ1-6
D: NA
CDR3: CASSFGGANSPLHF
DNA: TGCGCCAGCAGCTTCGGGGGGGCCAATTCACCCCTCCACTTT

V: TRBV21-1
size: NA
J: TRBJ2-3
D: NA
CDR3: CASSNPGGSGDTQYF
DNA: TGTGCCAGCAGCAACCCGGGAGGTAGTGGAGATACGCAGTATTTT

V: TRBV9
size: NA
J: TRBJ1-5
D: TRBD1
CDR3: CASSLGQGGQNGNSNQPQHF
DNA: TGTGCCAGCAGCTTGGGACAGGGGGGTCAGAACGGAAATAGCAATCAGCCCCAGCATTTT

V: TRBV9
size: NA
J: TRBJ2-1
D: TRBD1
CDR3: CASSVSSGTGYNEQFF
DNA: TGTGCCAGCAGCGTTTCTTCCGGGACAGGTTACAATGAGCAGTTCTTC

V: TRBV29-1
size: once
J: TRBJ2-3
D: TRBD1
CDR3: CSVLPGTGYSPTDTQYF
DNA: TGCAGCGTCCTTCCCGGGACAGGGTACAGCCCCACAGATACGCAGTATTTT

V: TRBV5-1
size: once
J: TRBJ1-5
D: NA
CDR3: CASSRTGSPNQPQHF
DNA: TGCGCCAGCAGCCGAACAGGGTCCCCAAATCAGCCCCAGCATTTT

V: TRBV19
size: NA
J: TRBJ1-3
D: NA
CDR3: CASRWLNTIYF
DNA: TGTGCCAGTAGGTGGCTGAACACCATATATTTT

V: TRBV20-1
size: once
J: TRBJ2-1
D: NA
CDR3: CSASAYEQFF
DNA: TGCAGTGCTAGCGCGTATGAGCAGTTCTTC

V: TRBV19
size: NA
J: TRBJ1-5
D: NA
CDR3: CASSMESGGNQPQHF
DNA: TGTGCCAGTAGTATGGAATCAGGGGGCAATCAGCCCCAGCATTTT

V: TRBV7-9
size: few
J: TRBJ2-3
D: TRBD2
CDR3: CASKAGLAGEDTQYF
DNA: TGTGCCAGCAAAGCAGGCCTAGCGGGGGAGGATACGCAGTATTTT

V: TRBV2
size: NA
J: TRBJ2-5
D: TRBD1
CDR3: CASRQGLETQYF
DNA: TGTGCCAGCAGACAGGGGTTGGAGACCCAGTACTTC

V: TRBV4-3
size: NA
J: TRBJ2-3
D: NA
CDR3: CASSQVGGAADTQYF
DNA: TGCGCCAGCAGCCAGGTGGGGGGGGCAGCAGATACGCAGTATTTT

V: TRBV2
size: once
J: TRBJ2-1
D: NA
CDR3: CASRGMTGRYSEQFF
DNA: TGTGCCAGCAGGGGAATGACAGGACGTTATAGTGAGCAGTTCTTC

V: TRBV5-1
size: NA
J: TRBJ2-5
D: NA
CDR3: CASTRSDQSRAQYF
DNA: TGCGCCAGCACCCGTTCGGATCAGTCCAGGGCCCAGTACTTC

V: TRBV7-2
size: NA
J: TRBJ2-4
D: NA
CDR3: CASSLGTGNIQYF
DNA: TGTGCCAGCAGCTTGGGAACAGGAAACATTCAGTACTTC

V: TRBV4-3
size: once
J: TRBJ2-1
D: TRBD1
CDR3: CASSPGQGALNEQFF
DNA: TGCGCCAGCAGCCCCGGACAGGGGGCTCTGAATGAGCAGTTCTTC

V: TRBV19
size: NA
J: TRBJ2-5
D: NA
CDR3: CASSMSGYQETQYF
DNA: TGTGCCAGTAGTATGTCCGGTTACCAAGAGACCCAGTACTTC

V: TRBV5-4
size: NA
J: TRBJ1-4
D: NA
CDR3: CASSFPGSVGKLFF
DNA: TGTGCCAGCAGCTTCCCGGGGTCCGTGGGAAAACTGTTTTTT

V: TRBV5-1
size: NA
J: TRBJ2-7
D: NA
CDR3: CASSLGAEQYF
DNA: TGCGCCAGCAGCTTGGGAGCCGAGCAGTACTTC

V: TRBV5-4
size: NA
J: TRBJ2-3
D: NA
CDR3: CASSLAPGETDTQYF
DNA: TGTGCCAGCAGCTTGGCTCCAGGGGAGACAGATACGCAGTATTTT

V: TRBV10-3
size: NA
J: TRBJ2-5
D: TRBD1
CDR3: CAISATGGEETQYF
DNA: TGTGCCATCAGTGCGACAGGGGGCGAAGAGACCCAGTACTTC

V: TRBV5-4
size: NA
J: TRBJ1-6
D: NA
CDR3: CASRPTGEDSPLHF
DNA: TGTGCCAGCAGACCCACGGGTGAGGATTCACCCCTCCACTTT

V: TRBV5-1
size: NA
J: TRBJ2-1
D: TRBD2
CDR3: CASSILADGNEQFF
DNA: TGCGCCAGCAGCATACTAGCGGATGGGAATGAGCAGTTCTTC

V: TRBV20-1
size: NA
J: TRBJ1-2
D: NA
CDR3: CSANFQAGYTF
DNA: TGCAGTGCTAATTTTCAGGCCGGCTACACCTTC

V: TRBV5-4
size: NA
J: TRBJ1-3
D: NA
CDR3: CASSLAGNTIYF
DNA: TGTGCCAGCAGCTTGGCGGGAAACACCATATATTTT

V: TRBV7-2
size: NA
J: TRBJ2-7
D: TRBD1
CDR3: CASSFQGAYEQYF
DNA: TGTGCCAGCAGCTTCCAGGGGGCCTACGAGCAGTACTTC

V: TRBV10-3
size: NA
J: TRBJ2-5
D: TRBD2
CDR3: CVIRIGGAETQYF
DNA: TGTGTCATCAGGATCGGGGGGGCGGAGACCCAGTACTTC

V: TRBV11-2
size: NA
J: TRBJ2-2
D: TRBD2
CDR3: CASSLDPPHSGGSTGELFF
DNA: TGTGCCAGCAGCTTAGATCCCCCCCATAGCGGGGGAAGCACCGGGGAGCTGTTTTTT

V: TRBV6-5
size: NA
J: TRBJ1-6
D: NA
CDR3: CASRDPGQNNSPLHF
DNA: TGTGCCAGCAGGGACCCTGGACAGAATAATTCACCCCTCCACTTT

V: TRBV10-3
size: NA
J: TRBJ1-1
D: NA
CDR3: CAISREGNTEAFF
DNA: TGTGCCATCTCTCGGGAGGGGAACACTGAAGCTTTCTTT

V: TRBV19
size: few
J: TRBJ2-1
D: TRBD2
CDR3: CASRGGGEGEQFF
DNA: TGTGCCAGCCGGGGGGGAGGGGAGGGTGAGCAGTTCTTC

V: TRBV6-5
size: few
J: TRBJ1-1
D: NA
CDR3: CASSSPPGTEAFF
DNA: TGTGCCAGCAGCTCCCCCCCCGGGACTGAAGCTTTCTTT

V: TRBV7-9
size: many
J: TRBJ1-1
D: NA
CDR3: CASGGGRGTEAFF
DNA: TGTGCCAGCGGGGGGGGGCGAGGAACTGAAGCTTTCTTT

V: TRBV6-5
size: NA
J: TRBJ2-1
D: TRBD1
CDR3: CASSYGPGQGDNEQFF
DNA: TGTGCCAGCAGTTACGGGCCGGGACAGGGAGACAATGAGCAGTTCTTC

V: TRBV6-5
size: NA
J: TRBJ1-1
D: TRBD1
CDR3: CASSYRRTGSNTEAFF
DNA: TGTGCCAGCAGTTACAGAAGGACAGGCTCGAACACTGAAGCTTTCTTT

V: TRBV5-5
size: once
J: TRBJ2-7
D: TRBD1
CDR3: CASGTGTGSYEQYF
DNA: TGTGCCAGCGGCACCGGGACAGGGAGTTACGAGCAGTACTTC

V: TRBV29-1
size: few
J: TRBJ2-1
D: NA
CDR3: CSVEPPTLLTYNEQFF
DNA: TGCAGCGTTGAGCCCCCGACTCTCCTAACCTACAATGAGCAGTTCTTC

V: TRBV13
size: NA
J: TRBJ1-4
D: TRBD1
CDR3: CASSSGQGNGDEKLFF
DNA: TGTGCCAGCAGCTCGGGACAGGGGAACGGGGATGAAAAACTGTTTTTT

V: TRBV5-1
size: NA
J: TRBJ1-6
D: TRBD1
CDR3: CASSLVATGIQGSPLHF
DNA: TGCGCCAGCAGCTTGGTCGCGACAGGGATTCAAGGATCACCCCTCCACTTT

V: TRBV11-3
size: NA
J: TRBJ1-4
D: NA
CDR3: CASSLARAEKLFF
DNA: TGTGCCAGCAGCTTAGCCAGGGCTGAAAAACTGTTTTTT

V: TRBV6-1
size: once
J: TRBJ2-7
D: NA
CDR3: CASSEALQGLGEQYF
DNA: TGTGCCAGCAGTGAAGCGTTGCAGGGGCTGGGCGAGCAGTACTTC